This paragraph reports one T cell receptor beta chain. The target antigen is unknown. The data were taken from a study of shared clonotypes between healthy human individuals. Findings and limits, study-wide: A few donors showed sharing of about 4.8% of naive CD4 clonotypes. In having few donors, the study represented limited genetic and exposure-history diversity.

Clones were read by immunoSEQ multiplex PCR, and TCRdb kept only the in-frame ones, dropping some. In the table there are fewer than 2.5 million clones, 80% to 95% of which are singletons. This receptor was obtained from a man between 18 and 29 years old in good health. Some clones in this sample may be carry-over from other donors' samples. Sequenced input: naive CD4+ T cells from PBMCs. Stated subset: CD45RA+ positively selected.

CDR3 residues: CASSEFLAGSTDTQYF. CDR3 coding DNA: TGTGCCAGCAGTGAATTCCTAGCGGGTAGCACAGATACGCAGTATTTT. The chain combines TRBV25-1 with TRBJ2-3; 8 nucleotides match TRBD2. The V gene end was trimmed by 1 base and the J gene end by 0 bases; junction bases not matched to a gene: 3. This CDR3 has 16 amino acids. The germline V gene has CDR1 MGHDK and CDR2 SYGVNS.